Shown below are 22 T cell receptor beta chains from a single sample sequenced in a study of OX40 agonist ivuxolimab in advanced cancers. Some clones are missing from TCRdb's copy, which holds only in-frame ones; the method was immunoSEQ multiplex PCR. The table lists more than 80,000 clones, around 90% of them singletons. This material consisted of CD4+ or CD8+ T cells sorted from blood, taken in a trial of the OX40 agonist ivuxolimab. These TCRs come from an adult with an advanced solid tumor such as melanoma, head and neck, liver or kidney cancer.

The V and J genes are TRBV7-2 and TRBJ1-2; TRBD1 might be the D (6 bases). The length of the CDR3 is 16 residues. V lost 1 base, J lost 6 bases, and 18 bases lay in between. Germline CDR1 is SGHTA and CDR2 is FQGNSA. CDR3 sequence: CASSLVVGFEGDGYTF. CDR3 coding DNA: TGTGCCAGCAGCTTAGTTGTGGGGTTCGAGGGGGATGGCTACACCTTC.

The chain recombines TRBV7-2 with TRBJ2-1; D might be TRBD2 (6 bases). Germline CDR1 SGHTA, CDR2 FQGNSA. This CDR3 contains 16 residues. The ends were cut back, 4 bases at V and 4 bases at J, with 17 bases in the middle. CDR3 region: CASSSPPGEAYNEQFF. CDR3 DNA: TGTGCCAGCAGCTCCCCACCGGGAGAAGCGTACAATGAGCAGTTCTTC.

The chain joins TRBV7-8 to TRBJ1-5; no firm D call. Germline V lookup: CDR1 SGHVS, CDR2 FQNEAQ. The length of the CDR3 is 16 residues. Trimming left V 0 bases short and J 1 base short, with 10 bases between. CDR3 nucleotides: TGTGCCAGCAGCTTAGCTAGCGGGTACAGCAATCAGCCCCAGCATTTT. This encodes CASSLASGYSNQPQHF.

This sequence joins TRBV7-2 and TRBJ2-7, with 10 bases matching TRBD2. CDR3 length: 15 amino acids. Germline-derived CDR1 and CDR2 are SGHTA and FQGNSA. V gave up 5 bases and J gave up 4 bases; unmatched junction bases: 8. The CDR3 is CASSPMTSGPYEQYF. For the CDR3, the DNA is TGTGCCAGCAGCCCGATGACTAGCGGGCCGTACGAGCAGTACTTC.

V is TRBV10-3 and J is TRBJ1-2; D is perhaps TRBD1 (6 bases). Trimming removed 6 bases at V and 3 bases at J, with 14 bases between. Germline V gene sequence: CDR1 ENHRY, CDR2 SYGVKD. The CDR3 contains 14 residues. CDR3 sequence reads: CAIRAGDRDYGYTF. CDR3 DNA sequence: TGTGCCATCAGAGCAGGGGATCGAGACTATGGCTACACCTTC.

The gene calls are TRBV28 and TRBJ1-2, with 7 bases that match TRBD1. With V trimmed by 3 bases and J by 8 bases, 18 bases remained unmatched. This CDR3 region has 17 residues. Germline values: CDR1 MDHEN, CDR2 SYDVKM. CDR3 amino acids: CASSLPNRLRQGYGYTF. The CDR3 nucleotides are TGTGCCAGCAGTTTGCCAAATAGGTTGAGACAGGGTTACGGCTACACCTTC.

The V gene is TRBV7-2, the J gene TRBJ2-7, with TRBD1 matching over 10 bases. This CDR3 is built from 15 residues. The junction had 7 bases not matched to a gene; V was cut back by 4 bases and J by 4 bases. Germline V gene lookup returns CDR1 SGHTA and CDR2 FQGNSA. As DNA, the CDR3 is TGTGCCAGCAGCTCCCGGGACAGGGGTGTATACGAGCAGTACTTC. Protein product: CASSSRDRGVYEQYF.

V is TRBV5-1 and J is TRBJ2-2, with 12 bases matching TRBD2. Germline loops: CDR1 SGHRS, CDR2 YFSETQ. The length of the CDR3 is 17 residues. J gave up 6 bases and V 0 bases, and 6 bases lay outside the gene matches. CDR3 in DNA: TGCGCCAGCAGCTTGGATGGACTAGCGGGATTCCCCGGGGAGCTGTTTTTT. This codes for CASSLDGLAGFPGELFF.

In nucleotides, the CDR3 is TGTGCCAGCTCACGCACAGGGGGCCGGGACGAGCAGTACTTC. Amino acid sequence: CASSRTGGRDEQYF. V gene TRBV18 combines with J gene TRBJ2-7; TRBD1 aligns across 9 bases. The V gene end was trimmed by 4 bases and the J gene end by 5 bases; junction bases not matched to a gene: 6. This CDR3 region has 14 residues. Germline assignment: CDR1 KGHSH and CDR2 LQKENI.

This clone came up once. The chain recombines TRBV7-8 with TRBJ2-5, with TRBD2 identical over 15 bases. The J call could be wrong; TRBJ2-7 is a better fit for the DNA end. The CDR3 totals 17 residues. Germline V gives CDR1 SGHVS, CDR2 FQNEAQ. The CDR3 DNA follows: TGTGCCAGCAGCAAATGGACTAGCGGGAGGGGCACCTACGAGCAGTACTTC. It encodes CASSKWTSGRGTYEQYF.

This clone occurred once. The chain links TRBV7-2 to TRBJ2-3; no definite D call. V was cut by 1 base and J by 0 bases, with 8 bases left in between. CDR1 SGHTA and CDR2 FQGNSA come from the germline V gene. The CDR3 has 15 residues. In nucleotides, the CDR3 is TGTGCCAGCAGCTTAGATCTGGCTAGCACAGATACGCAGTATTTT. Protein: CASSLDLASTDTQYF.

The CDR3 protein is CASSLAESYEQYF. The CDR3 DNA reads TGTGCCAGCAGCTTAGCAGAGTCCTACGAGCAGTACTTC. The chain is built from TRBV7-3 and TRBJ2-7, with D hard to call. Germline V gene sequence: CDR1 SGHTA, CDR2 FQGTGA. V lost 2 bases to trimming and J lost 1 base, with 6 bases between them. This CDR3 has 13 residues.

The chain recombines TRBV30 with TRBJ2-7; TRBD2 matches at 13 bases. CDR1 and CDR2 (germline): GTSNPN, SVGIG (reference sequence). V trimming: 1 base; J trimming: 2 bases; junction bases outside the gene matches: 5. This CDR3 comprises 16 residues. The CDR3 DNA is TGTGCCTGGAGTGATATAGGACTAGCGGGAGCCTACGAGCAGTACTTC. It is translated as CAWSDIGLAGAYEQYF. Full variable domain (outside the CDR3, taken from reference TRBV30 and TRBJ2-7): SQTIHQWPATLVQPVGSPLSLECTVEGTSNPNLYWYRQAAGRGLQLLFYSVGIGQISSEVPQNLSASRPQDRQFILSSKKLLLSDSGFYLCAWSDIGLAGAYEQYFGPGTRLTVT.

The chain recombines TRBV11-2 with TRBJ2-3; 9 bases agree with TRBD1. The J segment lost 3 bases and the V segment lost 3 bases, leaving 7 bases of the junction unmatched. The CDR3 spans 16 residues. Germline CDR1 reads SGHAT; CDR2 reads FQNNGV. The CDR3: CASSFILGQGTDTQYF. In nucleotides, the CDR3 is TGTGCCAGCAGCTTCATTCTAGGACAGGGGACAGATACGCAGTATTTT.

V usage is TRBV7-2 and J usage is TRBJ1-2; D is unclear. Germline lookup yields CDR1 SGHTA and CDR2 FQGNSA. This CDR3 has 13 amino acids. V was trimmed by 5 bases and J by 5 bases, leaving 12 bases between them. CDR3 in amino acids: CASSPGVEYGYTF. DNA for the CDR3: TGTGCCAGCAGCCCCGGGGTAGAATATGGCTACACCTTC.

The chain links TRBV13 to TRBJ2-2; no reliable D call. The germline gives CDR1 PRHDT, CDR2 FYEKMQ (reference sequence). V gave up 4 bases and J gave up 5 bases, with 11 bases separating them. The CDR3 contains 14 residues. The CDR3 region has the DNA TGTGCCAGCAGCTCTAATTTAAGGACCGGGGAGCTGTTTTTT. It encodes CASSSNLRTGELFF.

CDR3 amino acids: CASSTGLVPEQFF. For the CDR3, the DNA is TGTGCCAGCAGCACAGGACTAGTCCCTGAGCAGTTCTTC. V and J are TRBV11-2 and TRBJ2-1, with 7 bases matching TRBD2. This CDR3 contains 13 residues. Germline V CDR1 and CDR2: SGHAT, FQNNGV. V shed 5 bases and J 9 bases; nucleotides not matched to a gene: 7.

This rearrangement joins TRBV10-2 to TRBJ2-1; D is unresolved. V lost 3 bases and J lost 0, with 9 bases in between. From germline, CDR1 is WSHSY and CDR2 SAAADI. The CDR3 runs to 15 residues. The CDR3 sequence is CASSDSVSSYNEQFF. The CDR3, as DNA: TGCGCCAGCAGTGATTCGGTTAGCTCCTACAATGAGCAGTTCTTC.

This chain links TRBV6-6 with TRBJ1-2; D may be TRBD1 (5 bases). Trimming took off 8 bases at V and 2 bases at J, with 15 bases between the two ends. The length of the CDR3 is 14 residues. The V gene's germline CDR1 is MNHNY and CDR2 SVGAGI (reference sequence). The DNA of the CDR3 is TGTGCCAGCCACCGGGACGGAGGGAACTATGGCTACACCTTC. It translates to CASHRDGGNYGYTF.

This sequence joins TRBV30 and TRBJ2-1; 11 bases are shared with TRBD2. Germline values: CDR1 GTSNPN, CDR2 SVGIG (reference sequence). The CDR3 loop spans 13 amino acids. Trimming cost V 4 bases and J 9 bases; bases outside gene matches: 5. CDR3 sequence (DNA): TGTGCCTGGACTAGCGGGAGGTGGGGTGAGCAGTTCTTC. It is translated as CAWTSGRWGEQFF.

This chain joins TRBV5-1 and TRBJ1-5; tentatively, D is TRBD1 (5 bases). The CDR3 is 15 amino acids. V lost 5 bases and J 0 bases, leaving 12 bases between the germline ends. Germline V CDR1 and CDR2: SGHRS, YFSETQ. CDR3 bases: TGCGCCAGCAGACGGACACCTGATAGCAATCAGCCCCAGCATTTT. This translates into CASRRTPDSNQPQHF.

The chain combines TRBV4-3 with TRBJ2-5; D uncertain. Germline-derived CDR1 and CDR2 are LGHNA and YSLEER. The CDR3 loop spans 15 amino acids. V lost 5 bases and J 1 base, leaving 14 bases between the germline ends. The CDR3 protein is CASSARPNLQETQYF. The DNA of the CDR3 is TGCGCCAGCAGCGCCCGACCCAACCTCCAAGAGACCCAGTACTTC.